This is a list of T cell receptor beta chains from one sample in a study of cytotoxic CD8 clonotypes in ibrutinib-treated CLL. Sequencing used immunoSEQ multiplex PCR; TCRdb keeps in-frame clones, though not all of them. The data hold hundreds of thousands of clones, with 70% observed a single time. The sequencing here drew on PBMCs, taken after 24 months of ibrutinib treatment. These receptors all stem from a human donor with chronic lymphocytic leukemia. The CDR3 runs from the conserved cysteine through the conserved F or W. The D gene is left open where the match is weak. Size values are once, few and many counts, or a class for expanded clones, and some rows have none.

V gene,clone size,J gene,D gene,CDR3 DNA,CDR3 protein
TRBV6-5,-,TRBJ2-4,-,TGTGCCAGCAGTTACTCGACTTGGGGCGAAAACATTCAGTACTTC,CASSYSTWGENIQYF
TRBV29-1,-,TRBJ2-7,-,TGCAGCGTTTTTAAGGGGGTCGAGCAGTACTTC,CSVFKGVEQYF
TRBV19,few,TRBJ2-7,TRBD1,TGTGCCAGTAGGTTCGGGACAGGGGCCTACGAGCAGTACTTC,CASRFGTGAYEQYF
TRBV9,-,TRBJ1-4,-,TGTGCCAGCAGCCCCCACTTGACAGCTAATGAAAAACTGTTTTTT,CASSPHLTANEKLFF
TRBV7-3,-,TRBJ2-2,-,TGTGCCAGCAAATGGGAGGTGTTAGCCGGGGAGCTGTTTTTT,CASKWEVLAGELFF
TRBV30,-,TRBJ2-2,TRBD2,TGTGCCTGGAGCGGGGGGGCCGGTAACGGGGAGCTGTTTTTT,CAWSGGAGNGELFF
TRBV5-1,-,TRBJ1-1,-,TGCGCCAGCAGCTCGGGGGATCGCACTGAAGCTTTCTTT,CASSSGDRTEAFF
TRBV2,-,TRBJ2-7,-,TGTGCCAGCAGGACGACTGGTCCCTACGAGCAGTACTTC,CASRTTGPYEQYF
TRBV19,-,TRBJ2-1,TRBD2,TGTGCCAGTAGCTCACTAGCGGGAGTTACGGATGAGCAGTTCTTC,CASSSLAGVTDEQFF
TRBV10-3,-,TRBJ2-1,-,TGTGCCATCATGACCGGTACGGGATCGGATTTCAATGAGCAGTTCTTC,CAIMTGTGSDFNEQFF
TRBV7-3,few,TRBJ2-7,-,TGTGCCAGCAGCTCTGGTTGGGGTGGCGACTACGAGCAGTACTTC,CASSSGWGGDYEQYF
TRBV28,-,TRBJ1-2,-,TGTGCCTGCACCTTCAGGGTGGGCTATGGCTACACCTTC,CACTFRVGYGYTF
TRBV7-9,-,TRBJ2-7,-,TGTGCCAGCAGCTTATCTCAGAGTGTCCTAGAGCAGTACTTC,CASSLSQSVLEQYF
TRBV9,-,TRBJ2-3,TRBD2,TGTGCCACCACAGGAGGCGGGAGCGAGCCAGATACGCAGTATTTT,CATTGGGSEPDTQYF
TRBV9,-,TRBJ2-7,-,TGTGCCAGCAGCGTAGGCGGGCCCTCCTACGAGCAGTACTTC,CASSVGGPSYEQYF
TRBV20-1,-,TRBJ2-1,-,TGCAGTGCTACCGGTCACAATGAGCAGTTCTTC,CSATGHNEQFF
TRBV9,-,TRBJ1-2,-,TGTGCCAGCAGCGGAGACCCAACAGATAACTATGGCTACACCTTC,CASSGDPTDNYGYTF
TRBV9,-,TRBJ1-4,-,TGTGCCAGCAGCGTGACAGGCGCGGTACTAAGTGAAAAACTGTTTTTT,CASSVTGAVLSEKLFF
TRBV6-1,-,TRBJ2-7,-,TGTGCCAGCAGTGAATTCTCTCCCTACGAGCAGTACTTC,CASSEFSPYEQYF
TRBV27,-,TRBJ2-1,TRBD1,TGTGCCAGCAGCCGAGAACGGACAGGGGCGAACTCCTACAATGAGCAGTTCTTC,CASSRERTGANSYNEQFF
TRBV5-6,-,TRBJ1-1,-,TGTGCCAGCAGTCGGGTGAACACTGAAGCTTTCTTT,CASSRVNTEAFF
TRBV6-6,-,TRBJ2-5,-,TGTGCCAGCACCGACGAGGGAGTGAGGGAGACCCAGTACTTC,CASTDEGVRETQYF
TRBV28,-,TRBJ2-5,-,TGTGCCAGCAGTTTAAAAAGCCTGGCATCAGAGACCCAGTACTTC,CASSLKSLASETQYF
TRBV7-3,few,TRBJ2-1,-,TGTGCCAGCAGCTCCGGCACTAGCAATGAGCAGTTCTTC,CASSSGTSNEQFF
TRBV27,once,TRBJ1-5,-,TGTGCCAGCAGTACGAGTGATCAGCCCCAGCATTTT,CASSTSDQPQHF
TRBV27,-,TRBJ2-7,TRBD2,TGTGCCAGCAGTTTTGCCCCCAGGGTGGGCGGGAGTAGCGACGAGCAGTACTTC,CASSFAPRVGGSSDEQYF
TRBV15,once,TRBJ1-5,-,TGTGCCACCAGCAGACCCCATAGCAATCAGCCCCAGCATTTT,CATSRPHSNQPQHF
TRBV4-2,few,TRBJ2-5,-,TGTGCCAGCAGCCAAGAAGGCCTACAAGAGACCCAGTACTTC,CASSQEGLQETQYF
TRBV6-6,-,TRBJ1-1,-,TGTGCCAGCAGAGCAGATAAGAACACTGAAGCTTTCTTT,CASRADKNTEAFF
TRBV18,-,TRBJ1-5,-,TGTGCCAGCTCACCGTCTGTCGGTAGCAATCAGCCCCAGCATTTT,CASSPSVGSNQPQHF
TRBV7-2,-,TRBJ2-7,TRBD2,TGTGCCAGCAGCTTAAGACTAGCGGGAGGGGATTCCTACGAGCAGTACTTC,CASSLRLAGGDSYEQYF
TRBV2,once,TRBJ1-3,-,TGTGCCAGCAGTTGGCAGGGCAACGGAAACACCATATATTTT,CASSWQGNGNTIYF
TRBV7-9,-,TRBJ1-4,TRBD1,TGTGCCAGCGGCACCCGGACAGGAAGGGGAGAAAAACTGTTTTTT,CASGTRTGRGEKLFF
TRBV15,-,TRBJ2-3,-,TGTGCCACCAGCAGAGATCGAAGGACAGATACGCAGTATTTT,CATSRDRRTDTQYF
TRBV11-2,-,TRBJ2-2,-,TGTGCCAGCAGCACCGGGGAGCTGTTTTTT,CASSTGELFF
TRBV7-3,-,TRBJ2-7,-,TGTGCCAGCAGCTTAAGGAGAGGGGTCGAGCAGTACTTC,CASSLRRGVEQYF
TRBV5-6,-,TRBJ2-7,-,TGTGCCAGCAGCCATGTTTTACAGGGTTCCTACGAGCAGTACTTC,CASSHVLQGSYEQYF
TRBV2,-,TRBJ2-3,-,TGTGCCAGCAGTTGGGACACTGATGGTACGCAGTATTTT,CASSWDTDGTQYF
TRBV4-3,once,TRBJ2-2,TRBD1,TGCGCCAGCAGCCCTCGGACAGGCGCGAACACCGGGGAGCTGTTTTTT,CASSPRTGANTGELFF
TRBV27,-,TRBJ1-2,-,TGTGCCAGCAGTTCCCCGGGTAACTATGGCTACACCTTC,CASSSPGNYGYTF
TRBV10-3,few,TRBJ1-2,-,TGTGCCATCAGTGAATGGGGCTATGGCTACACCTTC,CAISEWGYGYTF
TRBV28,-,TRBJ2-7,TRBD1,TGTGCCAGCGAGGGGACAGCCATACACTACGAGCAGTACTTC,CASEGTAIHYEQYF
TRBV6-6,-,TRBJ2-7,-,TGTGCCAGCAGTTCGATGACCTACGAGCAGTACTTC,CASSSMTYEQYF
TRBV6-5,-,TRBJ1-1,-,TGTGCCAGCAGGCCACAGGGTATGAACACTGAAGCTTTCTTT,CASRPQGMNTEAFF
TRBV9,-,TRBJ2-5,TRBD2,TGTGCCAGCAGCGCGGGGACTAGCGTCCAAGAGACCCAGTACTTC,CASSAGTSVQETQYF
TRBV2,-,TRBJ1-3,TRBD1,TGTGCCAGCAGTGACACCCTGACAGGGTATGGGGACACCATATATTTT,CASSDTLTGYGDTIYF
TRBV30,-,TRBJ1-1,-,TGTGCCTGGAGGCAGGGTTTAACTGAAGCTTTCTTT,CAWRQGLTEAFF
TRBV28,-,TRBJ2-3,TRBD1,TGTGCCAGCAGCAGACAGGGGGCGCAGGGCACAGATACGCAGTATTTT,CASSRQGAQGTDTQYF
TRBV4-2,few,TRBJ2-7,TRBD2,TGTGCCAGCAGCCAAGAGGCGAGCGGGACGCAGTACGAGCAGTACTTC,CASSQEASGTQYEQYF
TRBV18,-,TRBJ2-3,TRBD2,TGTGCCAGCTCACCGAGGGAGGGGAGCACAGATACGCAGTATTTT,CASSPREGSTDTQYF
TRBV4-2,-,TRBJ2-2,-,TGTGCCAGCAGCCCTACCCAGGGAAACGGGGAGCTGTTTTTT,CASSPTQGNGELFF
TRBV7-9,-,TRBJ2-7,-,TGTGCCAGCAGCTTAAAGGGGGGCGTGGGAGGGCCTCACCACGAGCAGTACTTC,CASSLKGGVGGPHHEQYF
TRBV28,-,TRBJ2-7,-,TGTGCCAGCCACTCCCCGATTGGGTACGAGCAGTACTTC,CASHSPIGYEQYF
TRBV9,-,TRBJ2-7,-,TGTGCCAGCAGCGTAAAGGAAGCATCCTACGAGCAGTACTTC,CASSVKEASYEQYF
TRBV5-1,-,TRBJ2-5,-,TGCGCCAGCAGCTCTGGGGAATGGCGGACCCAGTACTTC,CASSSGEWRTQYF
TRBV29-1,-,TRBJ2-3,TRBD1,TGCAGCGCGGGACAGGCAAGCACAGATACGCAGTATTTT,CSAGQASTDTQYF
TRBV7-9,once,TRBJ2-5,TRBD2,TGTGCCAGCAGCTCGACTAGCGGGGAAAAGGAGACCCAGTACTTC,CASSSTSGEKETQYF
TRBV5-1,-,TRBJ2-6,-,TGCGCCAGCAGGCTCAGGGTCAGCTCTGGGGCCAACGTCCTGACTTTC,CASRLRVSSGANVLTF
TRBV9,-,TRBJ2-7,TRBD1,TGTGCCAGCAGCCCAAGGAAGGGGACAGGATCACGGAAGGACTACGAGCAGTACTTC,CASSPRKGTGSRKDYEQYF